One and the same sample provided the 8 T cell receptor beta chains below, sequenced in a study of T cell repertoires in cytomegalovirus infection (dated by TCRdb to between 2019 and 2020). The antigens for these receptors are not known. Explained via the paper, the treatment or condition label denotes: in vitro stimulation with specific CMV peptide epitopes to enrich CMV-specific T cells. Sequenced using an Illumina HiSeq 1500. TCRdb trimmed the raw reads at Q25, called clones with MiXCR and kept productive beta chains. Records with the same CDR3 protein are collapsed into one entry carrying the most frequent genes and DNA. For this sample there are about 770,000 distinct CDR3 sequences; 25% to 30% appear just once. Less than 15% of the sample goes to the ten largest clones. The material sequenced was cultured CD8+ T cells from PBMCs, taken from culture after CMV antigen stimulation. These receptors all stem from a human donor in good health (CMV status not recorded). Some clones in this sample may be carry-over from other donors' samples.

The J gene is TRBJ2-2, the V gene TRBV4-3; 12 bases match TRBD2. The ends lost 3 bases at V and 7 bases at J; junction bases unmatched: 15. CDR1 and CDR2 (germline): LGHNA, YSLEER. The CDR3 extends over 19 amino acids. CDR3 loop: CASSQSLAGGLIPDGELFF. The CDR3 DNA reads TGCGCCAGCAGCCAGTCACTAGCGGGGGGACTAATTCCTGACGGGGAGCTGTTTTTT.

The chain couples TRBV19 to TRBJ1-1, with 7 bases lining up with TRBD1. Germline CDR1 reads LNHDA; CDR2 reads SQIVND (reference sequence). Trimming at V came to 1 base and at J to 2 bases, leaving 10 bases not matched to a gene. This CDR3 has 17 amino acids. The CDR3 is CASSIGPWTGLNTEAFF. CDR3 DNA: TGTGCCAGTAGTATAGGACCCTGGACAGGCCTAAACACTGAAGCTTTCTTT. Full variable domain (missing parts from reference TRBV19 and TRBJ1-1): DGGITQSPKYLFRKEGQNVTLSCEQNLNHDAMYWYRQDPGQGLRLIYYSQIVNDFQKGDIAEGYSVSREKKESFPLTVTSAQKNPTAFYLCASSIGPWTGLNTEAFFGQGTRLTVV.

This clonotype appeared many times. The chain couples TRBV6-1 to TRBJ1-2; TRBD1 agrees at 10 bases. Looked up from germline, CDR1 is MNHNS and CDR2 is SASEGT. The CDR3 length is 17 residues. V lost 3 bases to trimming and J lost 0 bases; unmatched junction nucleotides: 7. In nucleotides, the CDR3 is TGTGCCAGCAGTGACCCGGGACAGGGGCCGTCTAACTATGGCTACACCTTC. It encodes CASSDPGQGPSNYGYTF.

In this sample, this clonotype turned up many times. The V gene is TRBV7-8, the J gene TRBJ1-5; D is uncertain. Germline values: CDR1 SGHVS, CDR2 FQNEAQ. V dropped 2 bases and J dropped 7 bases, with 9 bases sitting between them. CDR3 length: 13 amino acids. CDR3 protein: CASSLLGEQPQHF. The CDR3 DNA sequence: TGTGCCAGCAGCTTACTCGGGGAACAGCCCCAGCATTTT.

This clonotype was seen a few times. The V gene is TRBV28, the J gene TRBJ1-1, with D perhaps matching TRBD1 (6 bases). V dropped 6 bases and J dropped 0 bases, with 14 bases sitting between them. Germline V gene lookup returns CDR1 MDHEN and CDR2 SYDVKM. The CDR3 length is 15 residues. The CDR3 here is CASRDSRRVNTEAFF. CDR3 sequence (DNA): TGTGCCAGCAGGGACAGTAGGAGGGTGAACACTGAAGCTTTCTTT.

This clonotype appeared a few times. This chain connects TRBV27 to TRBJ2-5, with a possible D match to TRBD1 (5 bases). The CDR3 sequence is 14 residues long. Trimming shortened V by 3 bases and J by 0 bases, and 8 bases separated the two germline ends. The germline gives CDR1 MNHEY, CDR2 SMNVEV (reference sequence). CDR3 protein: CASSFLQDQETQYF. In DNA, the CDR3 is TGTGCCAGCAGTTTCTTACAGGACCAAGAGACCCAGTACTTC.

The chain recombines TRBV12-3 or TRBV12-4 with TRBJ2-1, with TRBD2 identical over 11 bases. This CDR3 spans 15 amino acids. J lost 4 bases, V lost 5 bases, and 4 bases had no gene match. CDR3 bases: TGTGCCAGCAGTCAACTAGCGGGGGCATACAATGAGCAGTTCTTC. Protein product: CASSQLAGAYNEQFF.

In this sample, this clonotype turned up a few times. The chain uses TRBV4-3 and TRBJ2-5, with TRBD1 as a possible D gene (6 bases). V lost 0 bases to trimming and J lost 5 bases, with 13 bases between them. In germline, CDR1 is LGHNA, CDR2 YSLEER. CDR3 length: 15 residues. The CDR3 nucleotides are TGCGCCAGCAGCCAAGATTGGGGGCCTCGTGAGACCCAGTACTTC. Protein sequence: CASSQDWGPRETQYF.